The 17 T cell receptor beta chains presented below share a single source sample, sequenced in a study of blood T cells in healthy people across ages. Next came a second PCR, run for 7 to 11 cycles, which used a sample-barcoded 5' primer along with a J-beta primer mix. Via MiXCR, TCRdb re-called the 5' RACE reads, giving one row per CDR3 protein. This table holds about 1.5 million distinct CDR3 sequences, 42% found once. The sequencing sample was made of blood. The receptor set was obtained from a woman younger than 35 in good health.

This chain connects TRBV12-3 or TRBV12-4 to TRBJ1-5; 8 bases line up with TRBD1. This CDR3 region has 15 residues. V shed 7 bases and J 2 bases; nucleotides not matched to a gene: 7. CDR3 nucleotides: TGTGCCAGCACCCCGACAGGGGAAGGCAATCAGCCCCAGCATTTT. Translated, it gives CASTPTGEGNQPQHF.

This clonotype was found many times. V and J are TRBV20-1 and TRBJ2-5; D remains ambiguous. Trimming took 5 bases from V and 2 from J, leaving 3 bases between them. In germline, CDR1 is DFQATT, CDR2 SNEGSKA (reference sequence). This CDR3 is 10 amino acids long. Here the CDR3 reads CSAQQETQYF. CDR3 DNA: TGCAGTGCTCAGCAAGAGACCCAGTACTTC.

This clonotype was recorded a few times. This chain uses TRBV10-3 with TRBJ2-2; 8 bases map to TRBD1. The CDR3 spans 16 residues. Per germline, CDR1 ENHRY and CDR2 SYGVKD. Trimming cost V 5 bases and J 2 bases; bases outside gene matches: 7. CDR3 sequence (DNA): TGTGCCATCAGTCGACAGGGGCTACCAAACACCGGGGAGCTGTTTTTT. Protein product: CAISRQGLPNTGELFF.

This chain connects TRBV28 to TRBJ1-5; tentatively, D is TRBD1 (6 bases). The V end lost 5 bases, the J end lost 1 base, and 12 bases lay between the germline ends. The germline V gene encodes CDR1 MDHEN and CDR2 SYDVKM. The CDR3 length is 15 residues. The CDR3 protein is CASSRTDASNQPQHF. Here the CDR3 DNA reads TGTGCCAGCAGTCGGACAGACGCAAGCAATCAGCCCCAGCATTTT.

This rearrangement joins TRBV6-1 to TRBJ1-5, with a weak D call TRBD1 (5 bases). The CDR3 has 14 amino acids. Germline CDR1 is MNHNS and CDR2 is SASEGT. The CDR3 coding sequence is TGTGCAGCCGAGGGCCAGGGTAGCAATCAGCCCCAGCATTTT. As protein: CAAEGQGSNQPQHF.

This clonotype came up a few times. The chain combines TRBV7-2 with TRBJ2-1; D is unresolved. Near its end, the DNA agrees better with TRBJ2-7, so the J call may be wrong. This CDR3 region has 14 residues. Germline V gives CDR1 SGHTA, CDR2 FQGNSA. The CDR3 sequence is CASSVASAYNEQYF. The CDR3 bases are TGTGCCAGCAGCGTGGCTAGTGCCTACAATGAGCAGTACTTC.

The J gene is TRBJ2-3, the V gene TRBV2; D unresolved. CDR3 length: 13 residues. Looked up from germline, CDR1 is SNHLY and CDR2 is FYNNEI. V was pared by 11 bases and J by 6 bases, with 18 bases between. This CDR3 reads CASRSATRDTQYF. Here the CDR3 DNA reads TGTGCCTCGCGTTCGGCGACAAGGGATACGCAGTATTTT.

The chain employs TRBV27 and TRBJ2-3, with 7 bases that match TRBD2. The CDR3 covers 18 residues. Looked up from germline, CDR1 is MNHEY and CDR2 is SMNVEV (reference sequence). J lost 1 base, V lost 5 bases, and 15 bases had no gene match. The CDR3 DNA reads as TGTGCCAGCAGTGATTACGGGAGGACTCCTTCTGGCACAGATACGCAGTATTTT. This translates into CASSDYGRTPSGTDTQYF.

V gene TRBV10-3 combines with J gene TRBJ1-1; TRBD1 agrees at 7 bases. The ends lost 2 bases at V and 4 bases at J; junction bases unmatched: 4. This CDR3 is 14 amino acids long. Germline values: CDR1 ENHRY, CDR2 SYGVKD. This CDR3 reads CAISELQGGTEAFF. The CDR3 nucleotides read TGTGCCATCAGTGAGCTCCAGGGGGGCACTGAAGCTTTCTTT.

The chain is built from TRBV5-6 and TRBJ2-1, with 11 bases fitting TRBD2. The assigned J gene may be wrong: the sequence end matches TRBJ2-7 better. The CDR3 is 17 residues long. Germline CDR1 and CDR2: SGHDT and YYEEEE. The CDR3: CASSRDSGGASYNEQYF. CDR3 nucleotides: TGTGCCAGCAGCCGAGATAGCGGGGGGGCCTCCTACAATGAGCAGTACTTC.

There are a few counts of this clonotype. V and J are TRBV7-2 and TRBJ2-7; D is unclear. The CDR3 loop spans 12 amino acids. Germline CDR1 and CDR2: SGHTA and FQGNSA. The V end lost 3 bases, the J end lost 6 bases, and 9 bases lay between the germline ends. CDR3 DNA: TGTGCCAGCAGCTTGGACCTCCTCGAGCAGTACTTC. It codes for CASSLDLLEQYF.

The CDR3 protein is CASSDLGKTFIDAYEQYF. The CDR3, as DNA: TGTGCCAGCAGCGACTTAGGGAAGACTTTTATTGATGCCTACGAGCAGTACTTC. J is TRBJ2-7 and V is TRBV9, with unresolved D. The CDR3 runs 18 residues. V lost 3 bases to trimming and J lost 2 bases, with 24 bases between them. CDR1 and CDR2 (germline): SGDLS, YYNGEE.

CDR3 coding DNA: TGTGCCAGCAGCCTCGTCATAGGGGGCTCCTACGAGCAGTACTTC. Its translation: CASSLVIGGSYEQYF. The chain combines TRBV14 with TRBJ2-7; TRBD1 is a possible D gene (6 bases). The CDR3 sequence is 15 residues long. Germline V CDR1 and CDR2: SGHDN, FVKESK. Trimming cost V 4 bases and J 0 bases, with 13 bases left between them.

The chain combines TRBV5-1 with TRBJ2-7, with D perhaps matching TRBD1 (6 bases). Germline CDR1 is SGHRS and CDR2 is YFSETQ. The length of the CDR3 is 14 residues. With 6 bases removed from V and 2 bases from J, the gap between germline ends came to 15 bases. The CDR3 coding sequence is TGCGCCAGCAAAAAGGGGGACGGGACCTACGAGCAGTACTTC. Translation gives CASKKGDGTYEQYF.

The genes are TRBV3-1 and TRBJ1-1; possibly TRBD1 for D (5 bases). Germline CDR1 LGHDT, CDR2 YNNKEL (reference sequence). The CDR3 has 13 amino acids. V lost 2 bases, J lost 8 bases, and 12 bases lay in between. CDR3 coding DNA: TGTGCCAGCAGCCAAAGGAGCGGGGGGGAAGCTTTCTTT. It codes for CASSQRSGGEAFF.

The chain recombines TRBV29-1 with TRBJ2-2; D is perhaps TRBD1 (6 bases). This CDR3 is built from 15 residues. Trimming took off 5 bases at V and 1 base at J, with 14 bases between the two ends. Germline assignment: CDR1 SQVTM and CDR2 ANQGSEA. In DNA, the CDR3 is TGCAGCGTTTTATCTCCGGGACAGAACACCGGGGAGCTGTTTTTT. Residues: CSVLSPGQNTGELFF.

Worth noting for this clonotype: A junction end diverges from the germline sequence, so it may reflect a read error. The chain couples TRBV2 to TRBJ1-5; D perhaps matches TRBD1 (6 bases). This CDR3 is built from 13 residues. Germline values: CDR1 SNHLY, CDR2 FYNNEI. CDR3 sequence reads: CASNREGNRPQHF. The CDR3 nucleotides are TGTGCCAGCAACAGGGAGGGCAATCGGCCCCAGCATTTT.